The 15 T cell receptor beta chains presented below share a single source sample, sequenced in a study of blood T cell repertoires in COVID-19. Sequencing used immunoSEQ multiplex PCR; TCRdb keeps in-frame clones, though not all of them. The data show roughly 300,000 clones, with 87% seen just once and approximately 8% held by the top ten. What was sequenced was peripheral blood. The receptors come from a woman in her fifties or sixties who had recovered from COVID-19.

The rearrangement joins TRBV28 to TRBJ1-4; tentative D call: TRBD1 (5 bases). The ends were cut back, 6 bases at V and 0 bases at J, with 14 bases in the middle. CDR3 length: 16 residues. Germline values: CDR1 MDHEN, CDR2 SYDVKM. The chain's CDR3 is CASSRTGATTNEKLFF. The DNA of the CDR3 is TGTGCCAGCAGCCGAACAGGAGCTACAACTAATGAAAAACTGTTTTTT.

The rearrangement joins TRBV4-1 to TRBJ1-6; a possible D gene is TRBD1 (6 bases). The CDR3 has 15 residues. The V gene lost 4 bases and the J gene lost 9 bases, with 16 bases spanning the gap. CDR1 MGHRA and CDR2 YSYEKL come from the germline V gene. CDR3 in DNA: TGCGCCAGCAGCCCCACGGAGGCCAGGGGTTCACCCCTCCACTTT. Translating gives CASSPTEARGSPLHF.

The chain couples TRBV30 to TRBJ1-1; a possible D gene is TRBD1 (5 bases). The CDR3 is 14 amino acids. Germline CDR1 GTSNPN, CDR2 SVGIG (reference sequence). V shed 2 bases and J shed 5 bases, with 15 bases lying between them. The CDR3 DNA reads TGTGCCTGGAGTTATATGGGGGGGAAGACTGAAGCTTTCTTT. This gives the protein CAWSYMGGKTEAFF.

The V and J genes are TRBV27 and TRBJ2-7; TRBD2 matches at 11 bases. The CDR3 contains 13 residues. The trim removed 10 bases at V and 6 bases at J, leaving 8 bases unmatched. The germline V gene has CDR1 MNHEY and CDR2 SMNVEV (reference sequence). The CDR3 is CATPGLADFEQYF. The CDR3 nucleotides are TGTGCCACCCCGGGACTAGCGGACTTCGAGCAGTACTTC.

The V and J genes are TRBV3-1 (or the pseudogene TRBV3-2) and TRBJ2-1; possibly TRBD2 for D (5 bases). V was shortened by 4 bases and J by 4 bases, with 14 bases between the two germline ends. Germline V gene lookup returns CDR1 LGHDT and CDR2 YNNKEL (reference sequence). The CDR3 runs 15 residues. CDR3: CASSPRRSGYNEQFF. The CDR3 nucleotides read TGTGCCAGCAGCCCCCGCAGGAGCGGATACAATGAGCAGTTCTTC.

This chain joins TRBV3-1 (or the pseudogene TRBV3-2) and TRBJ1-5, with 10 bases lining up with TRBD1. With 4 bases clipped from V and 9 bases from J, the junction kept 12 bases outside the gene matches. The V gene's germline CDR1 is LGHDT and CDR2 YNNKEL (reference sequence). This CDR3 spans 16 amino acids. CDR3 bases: TGTGCCAGCAGCCCTTTAGGGACAGGGGACGTTCGGCCCCAGCATTTT. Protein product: CASSPLGTGDVRPQHF.

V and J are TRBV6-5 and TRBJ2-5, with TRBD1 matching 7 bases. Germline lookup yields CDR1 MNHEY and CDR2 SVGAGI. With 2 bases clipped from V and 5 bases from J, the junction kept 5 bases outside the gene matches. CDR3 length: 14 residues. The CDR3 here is CASSYRGRPETQYF. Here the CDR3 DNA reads TGTGCCAGCAGTTACAGGGGGCGACCCGAGACCCAGTACTTC.

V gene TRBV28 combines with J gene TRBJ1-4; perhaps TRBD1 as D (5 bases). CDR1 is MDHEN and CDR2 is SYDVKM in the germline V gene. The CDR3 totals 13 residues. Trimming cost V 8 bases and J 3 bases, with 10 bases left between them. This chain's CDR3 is CASGRGANEKLFF. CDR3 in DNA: TGTGCCAGCGGAAGGGGTGCTAATGAAAAACTGTTTTTT.

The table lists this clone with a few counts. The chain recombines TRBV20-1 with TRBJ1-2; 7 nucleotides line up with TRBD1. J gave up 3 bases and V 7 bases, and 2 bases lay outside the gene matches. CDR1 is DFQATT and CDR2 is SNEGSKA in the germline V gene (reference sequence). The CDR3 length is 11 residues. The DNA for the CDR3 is TGCAGTGTCGGACAGGACTATGGCTACACCTTC. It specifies CSVGQDYGYTF.

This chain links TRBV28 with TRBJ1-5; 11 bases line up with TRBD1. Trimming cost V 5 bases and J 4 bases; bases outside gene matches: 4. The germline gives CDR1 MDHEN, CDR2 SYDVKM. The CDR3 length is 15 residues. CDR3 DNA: TGTGCCAGCAGTCCGGGGACAGGGGGAAATCAGCCCCAGCATTTT. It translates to CASSPGTGGNQPQHF.

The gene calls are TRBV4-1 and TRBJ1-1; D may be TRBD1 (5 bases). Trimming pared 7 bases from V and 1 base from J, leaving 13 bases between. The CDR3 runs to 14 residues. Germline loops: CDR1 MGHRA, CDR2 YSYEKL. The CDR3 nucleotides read TGCGCCAGCAAGGGGATATTAAGGAACACTGAAGCTTTCTTT. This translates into CASKGILRNTEAFF.

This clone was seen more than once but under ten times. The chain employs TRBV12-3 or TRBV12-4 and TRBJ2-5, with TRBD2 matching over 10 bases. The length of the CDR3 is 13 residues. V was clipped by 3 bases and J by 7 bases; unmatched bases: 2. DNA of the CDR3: TGTGCCAGCAGTTTCGCTAGCGGGGGGACCCAGTACTTC. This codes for CASSFASGGTQYF.

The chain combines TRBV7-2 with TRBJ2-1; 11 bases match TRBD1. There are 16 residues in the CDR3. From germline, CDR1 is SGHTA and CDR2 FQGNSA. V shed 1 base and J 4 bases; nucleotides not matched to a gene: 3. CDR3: CASSLVGQGGYNEQFF. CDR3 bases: TGTGCCAGCAGCTTAGTGGGACAGGGGGGATACAATGAGCAGTTCTTC.

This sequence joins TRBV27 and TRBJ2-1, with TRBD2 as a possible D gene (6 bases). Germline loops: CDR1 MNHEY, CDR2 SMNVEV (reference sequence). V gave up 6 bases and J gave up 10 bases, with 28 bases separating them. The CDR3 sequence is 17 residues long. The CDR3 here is CASSPRLFKSFAGEQFF. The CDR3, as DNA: TGTGCCAGCAGCCCACGATTGTTTAAGTCGTTTGCGGGAGAGCAGTTCTTC.

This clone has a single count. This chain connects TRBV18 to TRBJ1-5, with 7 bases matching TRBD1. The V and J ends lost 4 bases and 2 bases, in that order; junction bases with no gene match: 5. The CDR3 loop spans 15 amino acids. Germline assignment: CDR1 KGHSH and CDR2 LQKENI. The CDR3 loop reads CASSLTDRGNQPQHF. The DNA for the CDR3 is TGTGCCAGCTCACTAACCGACAGGGGCAATCAGCCCCAGCATTTT.